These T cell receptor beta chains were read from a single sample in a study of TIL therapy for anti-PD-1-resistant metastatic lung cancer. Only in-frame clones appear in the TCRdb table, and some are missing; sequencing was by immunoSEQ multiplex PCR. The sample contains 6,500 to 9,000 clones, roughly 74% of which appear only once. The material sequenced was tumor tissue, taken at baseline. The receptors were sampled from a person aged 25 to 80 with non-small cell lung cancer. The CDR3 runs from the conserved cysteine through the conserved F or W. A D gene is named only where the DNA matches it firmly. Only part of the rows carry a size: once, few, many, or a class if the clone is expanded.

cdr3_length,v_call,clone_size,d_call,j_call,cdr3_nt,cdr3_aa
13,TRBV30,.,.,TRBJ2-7,TGTGCCTGGAGCCGGGACCGCACCTACGAGCAGTACTTC,CAWSRDRTYEQYF
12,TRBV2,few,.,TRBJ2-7,TGTGCCAGCAGTCTCGTGACCTACGAGCAGTACTTC,CASSLVTYEQYF
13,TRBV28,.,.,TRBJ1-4,TGTGCCAGCAGTTCCCCTCCGGGAAACAAACTGTTTTTT,CASSSPPGNKLFF
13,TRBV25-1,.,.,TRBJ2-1,TGTGCCAGCAGTGCCCTCATTGGCAATGAGCAGTTCTTC,CASSALIGNEQFF
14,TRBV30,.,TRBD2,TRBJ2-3,TGTGCCTCCCCGGGTAGCGGGAGTACAGATACGCAGTATTTT,CASPGSGSTDTQYF
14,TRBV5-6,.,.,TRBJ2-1,TGTGCCAGCAGCTCCCCGGGCCTGACCAATGAGCAGTTCTTC,CASSSPGLTNEQFF
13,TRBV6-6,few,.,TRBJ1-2,TGTGCCAGCAGTTACGTGGGGGGGCATGGCTACACCTTC,CASSYVGGHGYTF
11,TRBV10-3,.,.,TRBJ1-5,TGTGCCAGCAGTGAAAATCAGCCCCAGCATTTT,CASSENQPQHF
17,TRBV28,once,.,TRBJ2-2,TGTGCCAGCAGTTTATTGCCCGGACAGGGCGGGAGCGGGGAGCTGTTTTTT,CASSLLPGQGGSGELFF
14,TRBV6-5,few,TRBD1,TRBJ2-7,TGTGCCAGCAGTTCACGGGACAGGGGATACGAGCAGTACTTC,CASSSRDRGYEQYF
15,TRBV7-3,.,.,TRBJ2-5,TGTGCCAGCACCCCGGGTCCGGGGGCCGGGGAGACCCAGTACTTC,CASTPGPGAGETQYF
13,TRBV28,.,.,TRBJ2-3,TGTGCCAGCAGTTCGACTAGCACAGATACGCAGTATTTT,CASSSTSTDTQYF
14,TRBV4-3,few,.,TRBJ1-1,TGCGCCAGCAGCCAAGGGCCCGAACAGGGTGAAGCTTTCTTT,CASSQGPEQGEAFF
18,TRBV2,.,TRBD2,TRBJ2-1,TGTGCCAGGCCTAAAACTGGGACTAGCGGGAGGGCCTATAATGAGCAGTTCTTC,CARPKTGTSGRAYNEQFF
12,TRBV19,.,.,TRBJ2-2,TGTGCCAGTAGGATGCGGACCGGGGAGCTGTTTTTT,CASRMRTGELFF
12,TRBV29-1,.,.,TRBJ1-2,TGCAGCGTTGAGAAAGGGACGCGTGGCTACACCTTC,CSVEKGTRGYTF
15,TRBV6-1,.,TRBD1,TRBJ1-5,TGTGCCAGCAGTGAAACACAGGGGGGTTACCAGCCCCAGCATTTT,CASSETQGGYQPQHF
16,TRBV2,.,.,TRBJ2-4,TGTGCCAGCACGACGGGATTTCGTTATGGTCAGAACATTCAGTACTTC,CASTTGFRYGQNIQYF
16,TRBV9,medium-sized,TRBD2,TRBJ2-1,TGTGCCAGCAGCGAATCTAGCGGACCCTCCTACAATGAGCAGTTCTTC,CASSESSGPSYNEQFF
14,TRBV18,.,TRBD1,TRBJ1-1,TGTGCCAGCTCACCGACAGGGTGGGACACTGAAGCTTTCTTT,CASSPTGWDTEAFF
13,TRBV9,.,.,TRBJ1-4,TGTGCCAGCGGTCAAGGCGGGGATGAAAAACTGTTTTTT,CASGQGGDEKLFF
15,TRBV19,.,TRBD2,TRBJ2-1,TGTGCCAGTAGTTTGGCGGCTAGCGGTGGAGGTGAGCAGTTCTTC,CASSLAASGGGEQFF
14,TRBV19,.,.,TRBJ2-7,TGTGCCAGTAGTATCTCTCTGGCTGGGTACGAGCAGTACTTC,CASSISLAGYEQYF
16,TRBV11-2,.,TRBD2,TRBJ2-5,TGTGCCAGCAGCCCTTTTAGCGGGGGGGCCCAAGAGACCCAGTACTTC,CASSPFSGGAQETQYF
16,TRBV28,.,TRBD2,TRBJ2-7,TGTGCCAGCAGTTCGAGCGGGGCGGGTCAGGAATACGAGCAGTACTTC,CASSSSGAGQEYEQYF
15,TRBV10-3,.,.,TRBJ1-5,TGTGCCATCAGTGATCGGATGGGGAGCAATCAGCCCCAGCATTTT,CAISDRMGSNQPQHF
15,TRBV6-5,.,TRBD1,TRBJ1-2,TGTGCCAGCAGAACCGGACAGGGGAGCAACTATGGCTACACCTTC,CASRTGQGSNYGYTF
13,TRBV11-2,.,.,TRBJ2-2,TGTGCCAGCAGCCTACTAGCAGGCGGGGAGCTGTTTTTT,CASSLLAGGELFF
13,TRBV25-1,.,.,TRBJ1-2,TGTGCCAGCAGTGTCGGGACTAACTATGGCTACACCTTC,CASSVGTNYGYTF
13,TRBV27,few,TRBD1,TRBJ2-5,TGTGCCAGCGGCCCAGGGGGCGGTGAGACCCAGTACTTC,CASGPGGGETQYF
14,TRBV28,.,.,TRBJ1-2,TGTGCCAGCAGTTTTCCCGGGGTGGGCTATGGCTACACCTTC,CASSFPGVGYGYTF
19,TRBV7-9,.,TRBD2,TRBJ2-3,TGTGCCAGCAGCTCCCCGACTAGCGGGAGGCCCTCCGGCACAGATACGCAGTATTTT,CASSSPTSGRPSGTDTQYF
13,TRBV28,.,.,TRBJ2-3,TGTGCCAGCAGTTTATCTAGACGAGATACGCAGTATTTT,CASSLSRRDTQYF
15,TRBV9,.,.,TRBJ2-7,TGTGCCAGCAGCGTAGGGACAGCGGCCTCCTACGAGCAGTACTTC,CASSVGTAASYEQYF
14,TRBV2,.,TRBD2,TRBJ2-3,TGTGCCAGCAGTGAGGGAGGGGTGGGAGATACGCAGTATTTT,CASSEGGVGDTQYF
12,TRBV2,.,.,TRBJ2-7,TGTGCCAGCAGTGTCAGTGACTCCGAGCAGTACTTC,CASSVSDSEQYF
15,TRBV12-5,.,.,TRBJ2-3,TGTGCTAGTGGTTTCATGATCCTAGTAGCCGATACGCAGTATTTT,CASGFMILVADTQYF
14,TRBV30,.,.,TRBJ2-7,TGTGCCTGGAAGGTCGGGGGACTTACGGGGGAGCAGTACTTC,CAWKVGGLTGEQYF
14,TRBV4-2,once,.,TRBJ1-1,TGTGCCAGCAGCCCCGAGTACAACCCGACTGAAGCTTTCTTT,CASSPEYNPTEAFF
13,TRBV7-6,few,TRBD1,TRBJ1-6,TGTGCCAGCAGCCACGGACAGGATTCACCCCTCCACTTT,CASSHGQDSPLHF
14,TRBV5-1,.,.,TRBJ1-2,TGCGCCAGCAGCTTGGGGACGGCCGGCCATGGCTACACCTTC,CASSLGTAGHGYTF